The 27 T cell receptor beta chains below were found in one sample sequenced in a study of regulatory T cells in long-lasting Graves disease. Both iRepertoire HTBI primers and Arm-PCR of CDR3 regions were used to build the TCR beta libraries. TCRdb analysed the multiplex PCR reads with MiXCR anew, one entry per CDR3 protein. Here the sample spans 560,000 or so distinct CDR3 sequences, about 16% being singletons. Time point given: newly diagnosed GD, antithyroid drugs for less than 3 months. The authors made the TCR library using RNA they extracted from PBMCs. The same sample was also studied in work on T cells in Graves' hyperthyroidism and ophthalmopathy.

Source: peripheral blood mononuclear cells (PBMCs), taken at new diagnosis, from a patient treated with antithyroid drugs. These receptor sequences come from a man aged 18-30 years with Graves disease.

This clonotype has a count of ten or more. V is TRBV7-2 and J is TRBJ2-7, with D unresolved. The CDR3 length is 14 residues. Germline loops: CDR1 SGHTA, CDR2 FQGNSA. The germline V and J ends were trimmed by 5 bases and 6 bases, with 17 bases remaining between them. The CDR3 spells CASSPVRDVVEQYF. The CDR3 region has the DNA TGTGCCAGCAGCCCAGTAAGGGATGTGGTCGAGCAGTACTTC.

The J gene is TRBJ1-2, the V gene TRBV20-1; no clear D. CDR1 and CDR2 from the germline V gene are DFQATT and SNEGSKA (reference sequence). The CDR3 loop spans 15 amino acids. Trimming shortened V by 0 bases and J by 1 base, and 12 bases separated the two germline ends. In DNA, the CDR3 is TGCAGTGCTAGAGATCCCCGGGGAGATAACTATGGCTACACCTTC. Translating it yields CSARDPRGDNYGYTF.

The chain has TRBV13 and TRBJ2-7, with TRBD2 identical over 10 bases. Germline V CDR1 and CDR2: PRHDT, FYEKMQ (reference sequence). CDR3 length: 16 residues. The V segment lost 5 bases and the J segment 3 bases; nucleotides outside the gene matches: 10. This CDR3 reads CASSPRTSGSYYEQYF. The CDR3 bases are TGTGCCAGCAGCCCTAGGACTAGCGGATCATACTACGAGCAGTACTTC.

This clonotype showed up just a few times. The chain links TRBV3-1 to TRBJ2-5, with TRBD2 identical over 9 bases. This CDR3 region has 16 residues. V lost 6 bases to trimming and J lost 5 bases; unmatched junction nucleotides: 13. Germline CDR1 LGHDT, CDR2 YNNKEL (reference sequence). The CDR3 here is CASSPGVAGAYETQYF. CDR3 DNA: TGTGCCAGCAGTCCCGGGGTAGCGGGAGCCTATGAGACCCAGTACTTC.

V is TRBV19 and J is TRBJ2-2; TRBD1 might be the D (6 bases). The CDR3 extends over 16 amino acids. The V end was cut by 4 bases, the J end by 5 bases, with 17 bases between. CDR1 LNHDA and CDR2 SQIVND come from the germline V gene (reference sequence). The CDR3 is CASSTPRRGATGELFF. The CDR3 DNA sequence: TGTGCCAGTAGTACCCCACGCAGGGGCGCGACCGGGGAGCTGTTTTTT.

Only a few counts were recorded for this clonotype. The chain is built from TRBV7-6 and TRBJ2-4; D assignment may be TRBD1 or TRBD2 (5 bases each). CDR1 SGHVS and CDR2 FNYEAQ come from the germline V gene. The CDR3 contains 13 residues. The V end was cut by 5 bases, the J end by 10 bases, with 15 bases between. The CDR3 DNA reads TGTGCCAGCAGCCCCCAGACAGCGGCGATTCAGTACTTC. This sequence encodes CASSPQTAAIQYF.

This clonotype was detected ten times or more. The chain carries TRBV3-1 and TRBJ1-1; D uncertain. The CDR3 covers 11 residues. Trimming removed 4 bases from V and 6 bases from J, with 6 bases in between. Germline assignment: CDR1 LGHDT and CDR2 YNNKEL (reference sequence). The CDR3 region has the DNA TGTGCCAGCAGCCGGGGATCTGAAGCTTTCTTT. Its translation: CASSRGSEAFF. Together with reference TRBV3-1 and TRBJ1-1, the CDR3 gives the full variable domain: DTAVSQTPKYLVTQMGNDKSIKCEQNLGHDTMYWYKQDSKKFLKIMFSYNNKELIINETVPNRFSPKSPDKAHLNLHINSLELGDSAVYFCASSRGSEAFFGQGTRLTVV.

This clonotype has just a few counts. The chain joins TRBV12-3 or TRBV12-4 to TRBJ2-1; 7 bases are a match to TRBD2. The CDR3 covers 14 residues. V shed 2 bases and J 4 bases; nucleotides not matched to a gene: 2. CDR3 in amino acids: CASSLTSEYNEQFF. CDR3 nucleotide sequence: TGTGCCAGCAGTTTAACTAGCGAGTACAATGAGCAGTTCTTC.

The chain employs TRBV19 and TRBJ1-1, with 8 bases lining up with TRBD1. The CDR3 runs 15 residues. In germline, CDR1 is LNHDA, CDR2 SQIVND (reference sequence). V shed 7 bases, J shed 5 bases, and the junction held 12 bases outside the gene matches. The CDR3 is CASIRAGGTKTEAFF. The CDR3 DNA sequence: TGTGCCAGTATTCGGGCAGGGGGCACGAAGACTGAAGCTTTCTTT.

In its sample, this clonotype was seen a few times. This rearrangement joins TRBV7-2 to TRBJ2-3; 7 bases match TRBD2. Germline V gives CDR1 SGHTA, CDR2 FQGNSA. The CDR3 totals 20 residues. The trim removed 4 bases at V and 1 base at J, leaving 20 bases unmatched. In DNA form, the CDR3 reads TGTGCCAGCAGCTCGCCGGCCTTCACTGAGCGGGAAAAGGGCACAGATACGCAGTATTTT. The encoded protein is CASSSPAFTEREKGTDTQYF.

This clonotype was picked up a small number of times. The junction does not match germline at one end; this may be a read error. The chain combines TRBV7-9 with TRBJ2-1; D uncertain. This CDR3 region has 13 residues. Germline lookup yields CDR1 SEHNR and CDR2 FQNEAQ (reference sequence). CDR3: CAGSLGIYNEQFF. The CDR3 DNA sequence: TGTGCCGGCAGCTTAGGGATTTACAATGAGCAGTTCTTC.

The chain has TRBV11-2 and TRBJ2-7; TRBD2 agrees at 10 bases. The CDR3 totals 15 residues. V gave up 1 base and J gave up 8 bases; unmatched junction bases: 8. The V gene's germline CDR1 is SGHAT and CDR2 FQNNGV. The CDR3 DNA follows: TGTGCCAGCAGCTTAGGTCTAGCGGGAGTTTATCAGCAGTACTTC. Its translation is CASSLGLAGVYQQYF.

In its sample, this clonotype was seen many times. V usage is TRBV13 and J usage is TRBJ2-2; D gene uncertain. CDR3 length: 16 residues. Trimming shortened V by 1 base and J by 3 bases, and 12 bases separated the two germline ends. Germline-derived CDR1 and CDR2 are PRHDT and FYEKMQ (reference sequence). The CDR3 sequence is CASSLVPRRYTGELFF. CDR3 in DNA: TGTGCCAGCAGCTTAGTCCCCAGGCGTTACACCGGGGAGCTGTTTTTT.

Ten or more counts support this clonotype. This chain uses TRBV5-1 with TRBJ2-1; no clear D. The V and J ends lost 3 bases and 0 bases respectively, with 16 bases between them. Germline lookup yields CDR1 SGHRS and CDR2 YFSETQ. This CDR3 has 17 amino acids. This CDR3 is CASSSTRGALSYNEQFF. The CDR3 DNA reads TGCGCCAGCAGCTCCACCCGCGGTGCACTCTCCTACAATGAGCAGTTCTTC.

This clonotype was seen a few times. At one end, the junction sequence differs from germline, possibly due to a read error. This chain links TRBV4-1 with TRBJ2-3, with TRBD1 matching over 9 bases. Germline V gene sequence: CDR1 MGHRA, CDR2 YSYEKL. This CDR3 region has 17 residues. The CDR3 nucleotides read TGTGCCAGCAGCCCCCGAGCTACAGGGGGCGCATTGGATACGCAGTATTTT. Translating it yields CASSPRATGGALDTQYF.

The chain recombines TRBV4-2 with TRBJ1-2, with a possible D match to TRBD1 (6 bases). CDR3 length: 16 amino acids. Trimming stripped 0 bases from V and 2 bases from J, with 13 bases between. The germline V gene encodes CDR1 LGHNA and CDR2 YNFKEQ. The CDR3 sequence is CASSQEGDRKNYGYTF. The CDR3 DNA sequence: TGTGCCAGCAGCCAAGAGGGTGACAGGAAAAACTATGGCTACACCTTC.

The V and J genes are TRBV3-1 and TRBJ2-6; TRBD2 aligns across 14 bases. The CDR3 totals 16 residues. The V gene end was trimmed by 1 base and the J gene end by 9 bases; junction bases not matched to a gene: 2. Germline CDR1 LGHDT, CDR2 YNNKEL (reference sequence). The CDR3: CASSQGGTSGSNVLTF. The CDR3 nucleotides are TGTGCCAGCAGCCAAGGGGGGACTAGCGGGAGCAACGTCCTGACTTTC.

The chain links TRBV28 to TRBJ2-2, with 11 bases lining up with TRBD1. The germline gives CDR1 MDHEN, CDR2 SYDVKM. V was clipped by 7 bases and J by 6 bases; unmatched bases: 4. CDR3 size: 14 residues. CDR3 region: CASNLGQGAGELFF. CDR3 sequence (DNA): TGTGCCAGCAATTTGGGACAGGGGGCCGGGGAGCTGTTTTTT.

The chain recombines TRBV4-1 with TRBJ1-1; D gene uncertain. The CDR3 is 15 residues long. Trimming removed 0 bases at V and 8 bases at J, with 16 bases between. Looked up from germline, CDR1 is MGHRA and CDR2 is YSYEKL. This CDR3 reads CASSQDSAFSREAFF. For the CDR3, the DNA is TGCGCCAGCAGCCAAGATTCGGCCTTTTCAAGAGAAGCTTTCTTT.

The V and J genes are TRBV19 and TRBJ1-2, with 8 bases aligning to TRBD1. The V segment lost 8 bases and the J segment 5 bases; nucleotides outside the gene matches: 13. The length of the CDR3 is 15 residues. Germline CDR1 and CDR2: LNHDA and SQIVND (reference sequence). The CDR3 DNA sequence: TGTGCCAGTCAACAAAGGGCCGGGACAGGTTATGGCTACACCTTC. Residues: CASQQRAGTGYGYTF.

This clonotype appeared many times. V is TRBV24-1 and J is TRBJ1-4; 9 positions match TRBD1. Germline V gene sequence: CDR1 KGHDR, CDR2 SFDVKD. This CDR3 has 17 amino acids. Germline trimming cut 4 bases from V and 2 bases from J; bases unmatched to any gene: 7. The CDR3 sequence: CATSEGTGKRTNEKLFF. In nucleotides, the CDR3 is TGTGCCACCAGTGAGGGGACAGGGAAGAGGACTAATGAAAAACTGTTTTTT.

The sample holds many counts of this clonotype. This chain joins TRBV11-2 and TRBJ1-2, with 7 bases identical to TRBD1. The CDR3 loop spans 17 amino acids. The germline CDR1 and CDR2 sequences are SGHAT and FQNNGV. Trimming took 4 bases from V and 0 from J; bases not matched to a gene: 11. In DNA form, the CDR3 reads TGTGCCAGCAGCTCCCGTCGGAGGGACAGAGCTAACTATGGCTACACCTTC. Encoded protein: CASSSRRRDRANYGYTF.

The gene calls are TRBV5-1 and TRBJ2-7, with 8 nucleotides matching TRBD2. The CDR3 sequence is 15 residues long. The trim removed 5 bases at V and 3 bases at J, leaving 10 bases unmatched. Germline CDR1 is SGHRS and CDR2 is YFSETQ. The chain's CDR3 is CASSRRTSGIYEQYF. Here the CDR3 DNA reads TGCGCCAGCAGTCGTCGAACTAGCGGTATCTACGAGCAGTACTTC.

There are many counts of this clonotype. The chain has TRBV20-1 and TRBJ1-5; TRBD1 matches at 7 bases. Unmatched junction bases numbered 6, after V lost 0 bases and J lost 7 bases. Germline lookup yields CDR1 DFQATT and CDR2 SNEGSKA (reference sequence). The CDR3 is 14 residues long. CDR3 residues: CSARDQTGNQPQHF. CDR3 bases: TGCAGTGCTAGAGATCAGACAGGGAACCAGCCCCAGCATTTT.

This clonotype showed up just a few times. In DNA, the CDR3 is TGTGCCAGCATCCGCAGGTGGGCGGGAGGGGGAGAGCAGTACTTC. This sequence encodes CASIRRWAGGGEQYF. The V and J genes are TRBV6-4 and TRBJ2-7, with 9 positions matching TRBD2. Germline trimming cut 7 bases from V and 7 bases from J; bases unmatched to any gene: 14. CDR3 size: 15 residues. Per the germline V gene, CDR1 is MRHNA and CDR2 is SNTAGT.

In its sample, this clonotype was seen many times. The rearrangement joins TRBV28 to TRBJ1-2; D is undetermined. V lost 6 bases and J lost 4, with 12 bases in between. Germline V gene sequence: CDR1 MDHEN, CDR2 SYDVKM. The CDR3 spans 13 residues. The CDR3: CASRPAQFYGYTF. The CDR3 DNA is TGTGCCAGCAGACCGGCCCAGTTCTATGGCTACACCTTC.

The chain employs TRBV7-3 and TRBJ2-3; 14 bases agree with TRBD2. The CDR3 spans 17 residues. The trim removed 4 bases at V and 6 bases at J, leaving 9 bases unmatched. Germline V gives CDR1 SGHTA, CDR2 FQGTGA. This CDR3 is CASSSGTSGRTADTQYF. In DNA, the CDR3 is TGTGCCAGCAGCTCCGGGACTAGCGGGAGAACAGCGGATACGCAGTATTTT.